These T cell receptor beta chains were read from a single sample in a study of cytomegalovirus exposure and HLA in healthy donors. Method: immunoSEQ multiplex PCR; TCRdb's copy keeps in-frame clones and lacks some. The data show roughly 160,000 clones, less than 90% seen once. The sequenced sample was PBMCs. These receptor sequences come from a boy younger than 10 in good health and CMV-seronegative. The CDR3 runs from the conserved cysteine through the conserved F or W. Fields, in order: D gene, J gene, clone size, V gene, CDR3 protein, CDR3 DNA. D genes are given only for firm matches. A row's size may be missing; if present it is once, few, many or a size class.

d_gene: -; j_gene: TRBJ1-1; abundance: -; v_gene: TRBV2; CDR3aa: CADRFMNTEAFF; CDR3nt: TGTGCCGACAGGTTCATGAACACTGAAGCTTTCTTT
d_gene: TRBD1; j_gene: TRBJ1-3; abundance: -; v_gene: TRBV10-3; CDR3aa: CASTAWDRGGNTIYF; CDR3nt: TGTGCCTCCACGGCCTGGGACAGGGGGGGAAACACCATATATTTT
d_gene: TRBD2; j_gene: TRBJ2-7; abundance: -; v_gene: TRBV2; CDR3aa: CASSGTSIDRQYF; CDR3nt: TGTGCCAGCAGTGGGACTAGCATCGACAGGCAGTACTTC
d_gene: TRBD2; j_gene: TRBJ2-3; abundance: -; v_gene: TRBV6-1; CDR3aa: CAIKSGRASDTQYF; CDR3nt: TGTGCCATCAAGAGCGGGAGGGCGTCAGATACGCAGTATTTT
d_gene: TRBD2; j_gene: TRBJ2-7; abundance: -; v_gene: TRBV9; CDR3aa: CASSGGLAGTLPEQYF; CDR3nt: TGTGCCAGCAGCGGGGGATTAGCGGGAACCCTACCGGAGCAGTACTTC
d_gene: TRBD2; j_gene: TRBJ2-1; abundance: -; v_gene: TRBV5-1; CDR3aa: CASSNLRLAADNEQFF; CDR3nt: TGCGCCAGCAGTAATTTGAGACTAGCAGCCGACAATGAGCAGTTCTTC
d_gene: TRBD2; j_gene: TRBJ2-1; abundance: few; v_gene: TRBV25-1; CDR3aa: CASSDSGYFNEQFF; CDR3nt: TGTGCCAGCAGTGATAGCGGGTATTTCAATGAGCAGTTCTTC
d_gene: -; j_gene: TRBJ2-1; abundance: -; v_gene: TRBV10-3; CDR3aa: CAISEGEYNEQFF; CDR3nt: TGTGCCATCAGTGAAGGGGAATACAATGAGCAGTTCTTC
d_gene: -; j_gene: TRBJ1-2; abundance: -; v_gene: TRBV19; CDR3aa: CASSTGVAYGYTF; CDR3nt: TGTGCCAGTAGTACAGGGGTGGCCTATGGCTACACCTTC
d_gene: -; j_gene: TRBJ2-3; abundance: -; v_gene: TRBV6-6; CDR3aa: CASTYSGQPDTQYF; CDR3nt: TGTGCCAGCACCTACTCGGGCCAGCCAGATACGCAGTATTTT
d_gene: TRBD2; j_gene: TRBJ2-7; abundance: -; v_gene: TRBV7-2; CDR3aa: CASSWIAGGPDEQYF; CDR3nt: TGTGCCAGCAGCTGGATAGCGGGAGGGCCGGACGAGCAGTACTTC